One sample yielded the 14 T cell receptor beta chains listed below, sequenced in a study of response to subunit inactivated influenza vaccine. TCRdb reanalysed the RT-PCR reads using MiXCR and keeps one entry per CDR3 protein. The sample shows approximately 700,000 distinct CDR3 sequences, about 15% of them seen only once. Sequenced here: PBMCs from blood, sampled roughly 15 days before vaccination. The receptor source for this set is a man aged 50-59 years who received an inactivated influenza vaccine.

The CDR3 loop reads CASSPGTGGSHEQYF. CDR3 DNA: TGCGCCAGCAGCCCGGGGACAGGGGGTTCCCACGAGCAGTACTTC. The V gene is TRBV5-1, the J gene TRBJ2-7, with TRBD1 identical over 11 bases. The CDR3 covers 15 residues. The junction had 8 bases not matched to a gene; V was cut back by 4 bases and J by 5 bases. In germline, CDR1 is SGHRS, CDR2 YFSETQ. Together with reference TRBV5-1 and TRBJ2-7, the CDR3 gives the full variable domain: KAGVTQTPRYLIKTRGQQVTLSCSPISGHRSVSWYQQTPGQGLQFLFEYFSETQRNKGNFPGRFSGRQFSNSRSEMNVSTLELGDSALYLCASSPGTGGSHEQYFGPGTRLTVT.

V gene TRBV10-3 combines with J gene TRBJ2-3; 11 nucleotides line up with TRBD2. CDR1 and CDR2 from the germline V gene are ENHRY and SYGVKD. After removal of 0 bases from V and 5 bases from J, the junction contained 7 bases not matched to a gene. CDR3 length: 17 amino acids. The CDR3 is CAISESKTSGALDTQYF. CDR3 nucleotide sequence: TGTGCCATCAGTGAGTCGAAGACTAGCGGGGCTTTAGATACGCAGTATTTT.

This clonotype was found a few times. A junction end diverges from the germline sequence, so it may reflect a read error. The chain is built from TRBV5-6 and TRBJ2-4, with 10 bases fitting TRBD1. CDR1 and CDR2 (germline): SGHDT, YYEEEE. This CDR3 is built from 13 residues. The DNA for the CDR3 is TGTGCCAGCAGCTTGCTCTCGGGACAGGGGAGTAACTTC. This translates into CASSLLSGQGSNF.

The V call is TRBV28, the J call TRBJ1-4; TRBD1 matches 11 bases. This CDR3 has 15 residues. Germline CDR1 is MDHEN and CDR2 is SYDVKM. V dropped 6 bases and J dropped 6; count of bases not matched to a gene: 6. This CDR3 reads CASSPPGQGDEKLFF. The CDR3 nucleotides read TGTGCCAGCAGCCCGCCGGGACAGGGGGATGAAAAACTGTTTTTT.

This clonotype has at least ten counts. The chain employs TRBV30 and TRBJ2-1; D assignment may be TRBD1 or TRBD2 (5 bases each). Looked up from germline, CDR1 is GTSNPN and CDR2 is SVGIG (reference sequence). V was trimmed by 1 base and J by 13 bases, leaving 17 bases between them. The CDR3 sequence is 13 residues long. CDR3 region: CAWSAGTAGFQFF. The CDR3, as DNA: TGTGCCTGGAGTGCCGGGACCGCAGGGTTTCAGTTCTTC.

This clonotype appeared a few times. The chain combines TRBV5-6 with TRBJ1-1, with 7 bases aligning to TRBD1. CDR1 and CDR2 (germline): SGHDT, YYEEEE. This CDR3 spans 14 amino acids. V dropped 7 bases and J dropped 0; count of bases not matched to a gene: 6. The CDR3 loop is CASYGTAMNTEAFF. The CDR3 DNA reads TGTGCCAGCTATGGGACAGCCATGAACACTGAAGCTTTCTTT.

The chain has TRBV25-1 and TRBJ2-5; 8 nucleotides agree with TRBD1. The trim removed 1 base at V and 5 bases at J, leaving 3 bases unmatched. This CDR3 is built from 14 residues. Looked up from germline, CDR1 is MGHDK and CDR2 is SYGVNS. The CDR3 coding sequence is TGTGCCAGCAGTGAATCGGCAGGGGGCGAGACCCAGTACTTC. Amino acids: CASSESAGGETQYF.

V is TRBV25-1 and J is TRBJ2-2; TRBD1 might be the D (6 bases). Trimming took off 6 bases at V and 1 base at J, with 12 bases between the two ends. Per germline, CDR1 MGHDK and CDR2 SYGVNS. The CDR3 has 15 residues. The CDR3 is CASRAGTQNTGELFF. The DNA of the CDR3 is TGTGCCAGCAGAGCCGGGACACAGAACACCGGGGAGCTGTTTTTT.

This chain joins TRBV18 and TRBJ1-5; 8 bases map to TRBD1. V lost 2 bases and J lost 4; bases outside the gene matches: 4. Germline loops: CDR1 KGHSH, CDR2 LQKENI. The CDR3 has 15 amino acids. The CDR3 here is CASSPWDRPNQPQHF. In nucleotides, the CDR3 is TGTGCCAGCTCACCATGGGACAGGCCTAATCAGCCCCAGCATTTT. The full variable domain, rest sourced from reference TRBV18 and TRBJ1-5, is NAGVMQNPRHLVRRRGQEARLRCSPMKGHSHVYWYRQLPEEGLKFMVYLQKENIIDESGMPKERFSAEFPKEGPSILRIQQVVRGDSAAYFCASSPWDRPNQPQHFGDGTRLSIL.

This clonotype was seen ten or more times. This chain connects TRBV5-1 to TRBJ1-1; TRBD1 matches at 8 bases. The CDR3 is made up of 13 amino acids. CDR1 and CDR2 (germline): SGHRS, YFSETQ. Germline trimming cut 0 bases from V and 6 bases from J; bases unmatched to any gene: 1. CDR3 amino acids: CASSLGGQAEAFF. The CDR3 nucleotides read TGCGCCAGCAGCTTGGGGGGACAGGCTGAAGCTTTCTTT.

In its sample, this clonotype was seen a few times. The chain uses TRBV12-3 or TRBV12-4 and TRBJ2-7; D possibly uses TRBD1 or TRBD2 (5 bases each). Trimming stripped 5 bases from V and 0 bases from J, with 11 bases between. The CDR3 covers 14 residues. CDR3 in amino acids: CASSQDTSSYEQYF. CDR3 nucleotides: TGTGCCAGCAGTCAGGACACTAGCTCCTACGAGCAGTACTTC.

This clonotype was counted between two and nine times. CDR3 nucleotides: TGTGCCAGCAGTTACCGACTGGGGGGCGGCACTGAAGCTTTCTTT. Amino acid sequence: CASSYRLGGGTEAFF. The V gene is TRBV6-5, the J gene TRBJ1-1, with D possibly being TRBD1 (6 bases). This CDR3 is 15 amino acids long. Per germline, CDR1 MNHEY and CDR2 SVGAGI. The V end was cut by 2 bases, the J end by 4 bases, with 14 bases between.

DNA for the CDR3: TGCAGTGCTTATGCCGGGACCCCCTCCCCCTACAATGAGCAGTTCTTC. Translating gives CSAYAGTPSPYNEQFF. The V and J genes are TRBV20-1 and TRBJ2-1, with D possibly being TRBD1 or TRBD2 (5 bases each). Germline CDR1 is DFQATT and CDR2 is SNEGSKA (reference sequence). V lost 5 bases to trimming and J lost 2 bases, with 19 bases between them. CDR3 length: 16 residues.

The chain uses TRBV10-3 and TRBJ2-1, with TRBD2 matching 13 bases. The germline gives CDR1 ENHRY, CDR2 SYGVKD. After removal of 3 bases from V and 4 bases from J, the junction contained 12 bases not matched to a gene. This CDR3 is built from 19 residues. The CDR3 is CAISDSYRTSGGPYNEQFF. CDR3 DNA sequence: TGTGCCATCAGTGATTCTTACCGGACTAGCGGGGGACCGTACAATGAGCAGTTCTTC.